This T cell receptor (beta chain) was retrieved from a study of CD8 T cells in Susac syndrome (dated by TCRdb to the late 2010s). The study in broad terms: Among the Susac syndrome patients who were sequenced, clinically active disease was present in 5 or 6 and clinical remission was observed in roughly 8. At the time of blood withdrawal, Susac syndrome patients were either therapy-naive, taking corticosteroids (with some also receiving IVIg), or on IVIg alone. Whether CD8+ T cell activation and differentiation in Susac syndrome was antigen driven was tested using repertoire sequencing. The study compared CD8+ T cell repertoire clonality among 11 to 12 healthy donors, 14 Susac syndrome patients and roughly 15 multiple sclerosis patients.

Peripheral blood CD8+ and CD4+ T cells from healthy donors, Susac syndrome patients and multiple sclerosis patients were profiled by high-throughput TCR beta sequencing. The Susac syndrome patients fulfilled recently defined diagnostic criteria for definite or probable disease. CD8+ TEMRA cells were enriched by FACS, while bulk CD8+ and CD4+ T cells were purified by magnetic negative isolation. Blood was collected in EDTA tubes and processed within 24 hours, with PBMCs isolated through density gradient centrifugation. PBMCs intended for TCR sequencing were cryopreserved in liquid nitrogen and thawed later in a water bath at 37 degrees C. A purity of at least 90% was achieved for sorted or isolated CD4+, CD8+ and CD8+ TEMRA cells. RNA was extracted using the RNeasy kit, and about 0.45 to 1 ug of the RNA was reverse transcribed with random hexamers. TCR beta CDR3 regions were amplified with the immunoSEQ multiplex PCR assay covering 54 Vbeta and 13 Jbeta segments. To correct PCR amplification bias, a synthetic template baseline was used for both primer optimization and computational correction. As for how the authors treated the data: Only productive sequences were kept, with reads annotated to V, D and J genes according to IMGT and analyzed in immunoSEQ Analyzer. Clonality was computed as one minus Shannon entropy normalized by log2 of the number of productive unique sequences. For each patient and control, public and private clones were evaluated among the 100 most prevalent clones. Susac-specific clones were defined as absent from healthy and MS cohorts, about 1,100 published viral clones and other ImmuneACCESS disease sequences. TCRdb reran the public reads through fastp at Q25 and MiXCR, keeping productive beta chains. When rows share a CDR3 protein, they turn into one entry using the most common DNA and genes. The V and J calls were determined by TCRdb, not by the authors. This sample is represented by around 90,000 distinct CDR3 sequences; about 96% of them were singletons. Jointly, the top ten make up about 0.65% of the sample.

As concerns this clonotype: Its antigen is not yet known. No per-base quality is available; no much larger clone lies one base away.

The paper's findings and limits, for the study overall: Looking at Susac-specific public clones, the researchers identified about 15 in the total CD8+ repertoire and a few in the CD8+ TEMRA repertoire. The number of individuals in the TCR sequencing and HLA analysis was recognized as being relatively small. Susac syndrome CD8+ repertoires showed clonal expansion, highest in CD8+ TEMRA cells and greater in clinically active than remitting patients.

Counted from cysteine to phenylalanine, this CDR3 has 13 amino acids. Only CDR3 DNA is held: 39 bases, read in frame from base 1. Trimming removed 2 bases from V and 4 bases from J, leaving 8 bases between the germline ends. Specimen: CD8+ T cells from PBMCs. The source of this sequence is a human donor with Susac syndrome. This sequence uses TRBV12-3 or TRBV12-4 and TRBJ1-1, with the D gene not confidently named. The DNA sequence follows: TGTGCCAGCAGTTTAATGGGGTCCACTGAAGCTTTCTTT. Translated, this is CASSLMGSTEAFF.